This is a list of T cell receptor beta chains from one sample in a study of neurological immune-mediated disorders. In TCRdb, the 5' RACE reads were re-called with MiXCR into one record per CDR3 protein. The repertoire consists of more than 40,000 distinct CDR3 sequences, with roughly 2% occurring once and the leading ten covering 2.2%. Sequencing was carried out using PBMCs. These receptors all stem from a woman aged 40 to 49 with multiple sclerosis. Each CDR3 is given with its conserved first and last residue. The order of the fields is J gene, CDR3 length, D gene, V gene, clone size, CDR3 DNA, CDR3 protein. D genes are given only for firm matches. Size tells how often a clone was seen (once, few, many) or the class of an expanded clone, and some rows leave it out.

j_call: TRBJ2-1
cdr3_length: 14
d_call: TRBD2
v_call: TRBV20-1
clone_size: many
cdr3_nt: TGCAGTGCTAGAGAACTAGGTAGCGGGGGCGAGCAGTTCTTC
cdr3_aa: CSARELGSGGEQFF

j_call: TRBJ1-5
cdr3_length: 14
d_call: -
v_call: TRBV18
clone_size: many
cdr3_nt: TGTGCCAGCTCCCTTCGAGGTTTGGGGCAGCCCCAGCATTTT
cdr3_aa: CASSLRGLGQPQHF

j_call: TRBJ1-2
cdr3_length: 13
d_call: -
v_call: TRBV5-1
clone_size: many
cdr3_nt: TGCGCCAGCAGGAGGACTCAAAACTATGGCTACACCTTC
cdr3_aa: CASRRTQNYGYTF

j_call: TRBJ1-2
cdr3_length: 13
d_call: -
v_call: TRBV9
clone_size: many
cdr3_nt: TGTGCCAGCAGCCCTTCGGGGGGATATGGCTACACCTTC
cdr3_aa: CASSPSGGYGYTF

j_call: TRBJ2-7
cdr3_length: 13
d_call: TRBD1
v_call: TRBV2
clone_size: many
cdr3_nt: TGTGCCAGCAGTGGAGGGACAGGGGGCGAGCAGTACTTC
cdr3_aa: CASSGGTGGEQYF

j_call: TRBJ1-2
cdr3_length: 14
d_call: -
v_call: TRBV7-8
clone_size: many
cdr3_nt: TGTGCCAGCAGCTTAGCTAGGACATCTTATGGCTACACCTTC
cdr3_aa: CASSLARTSYGYTF

j_call: TRBJ1-1
cdr3_length: 13
d_call: -
v_call: TRBV6-6
clone_size: many
cdr3_nt: TGTGCCAGCAGTAGGACCGGGAACACTGAAGCTTTCTTT
cdr3_aa: CASSRTGNTEAFF

j_call: TRBJ1-5
cdr3_length: 12
d_call: -
v_call: TRBV20-1
clone_size: many
cdr3_nt: TGCAGTGCTAGAACCGGGGGACAGCCCCAGCATTTT
cdr3_aa: CSARTGGQPQHF

j_call: TRBJ2-7
cdr3_length: 11
d_call: -
v_call: TRBV12-2
clone_size: -
cdr3_nt: TGTGCAAGTCGCCTCCGCTACGAGCAGTACTTC
cdr3_aa: CASRLRYEQYF

j_call: TRBJ1-3
cdr3_length: 14
d_call: -
v_call: TRBV5-1
clone_size: many
cdr3_nt: TGCGCCAGCAGCTTAGGGCAGCTTGGAAACACCATATATTTT
cdr3_aa: CASSLGQLGNTIYF

j_call: TRBJ2-6
cdr3_length: 17
d_call: TRBD1
v_call: TRBV10-3
clone_size: many
cdr3_nt: TGTGCCATCAGTGGCAGGGGGCAGGAATATGGGGCCAACGTCCTGACTTTC
cdr3_aa: CAISGRGQEYGANVLTF

j_call: TRBJ2-3
cdr3_length: 15
d_call: TRBD2
v_call: TRBV5-4
clone_size: -
cdr3_nt: TGTGCCAGCAGCGGGGGACTAGCGGGCCCAGATACGCAGTATTTT
cdr3_aa: CASSGGLAGPDTQYF

j_call: TRBJ1-5
cdr3_length: 14
d_call: -
v_call: TRBV5-1
clone_size: many
cdr3_nt: TGCGCCAGCAGGTTGGGCGGGGGAACGGGGCCCCAGCATTTT
cdr3_aa: CASRLGGGTGPQHF

j_call: TRBJ1-3
cdr3_length: 13
d_call: -
v_call: TRBV5-4
clone_size: many
cdr3_nt: TGTGCCAGCAGCTTGACCTCTGGAAACACCATATATTTT
cdr3_aa: CASSLTSGNTIYF

j_call: TRBJ1-1
cdr3_length: 11
d_call: -
v_call: TRBV7-8
clone_size: many
cdr3_nt: TGTGCCAGCAGTTCAACGGGGACAGCTTTCTTT
cdr3_aa: CASSSTGTAFF

j_call: TRBJ2-7
cdr3_length: 13
d_call: -
v_call: TRBV7-2
clone_size: many
cdr3_nt: TGTGCCAGCAGCTTAGCGCAAGGGGCCGAGCAGTACTTC
cdr3_aa: CASSLAQGAEQYF

j_call: TRBJ2-2
cdr3_length: 15
d_call: -
v_call: TRBV5-1
clone_size: many
cdr3_nt: TGCGCCAGCAGAACCGGGACGGGGAACACCGGGGAGCTGTTTTTT
cdr3_aa: CASRTGTGNTGELFF

j_call: TRBJ2-1
cdr3_length: 16
d_call: -
v_call: TRBV7-6
clone_size: many
cdr3_nt: TGTGCCAGCAGCTTACTACAGGGAGGCTCCTACAATGAGCAGTTCTTC
cdr3_aa: CASSLLQGGSYNEQFF